The 7 T cell receptor beta chains listed next were all sequenced from one sample in a study of monozygotic twins with inflammatory bowel disease. With the 5' RACE reads reprocessed, TCRdb shows one record per CDR3 protein and no DNA. The sample data list nearly 450,000 distinct CDR3 sequences. Input material: blood. The receptors come from a human donor with ulcerative colitis or Crohn's disease, or a healthy co-twin of an affected twin (not recorded which).

The chain is built from TRBV7-2 and TRBJ2-1. The CDR3 extends over 12 amino acids. CDR1 is SGHTA, CDR2 FQGNSA, per germline. CDR3 amino acids: CASSLIRHEQFF.

The V and J genes are TRBV4-3 and TRBJ1-6. The CDR3 has 15 amino acids. CDR1 and CDR2 from the germline V gene are LGHNA and YSLEER. This chain's CDR3 is CASSQEGYGDSPLHF.

The chain links TRBV2 to TRBJ1-2; lacking DNA, the TRBD1 call made by TCRdb goes unchecked. Germline loops: CDR1 SNHLY, CDR2 FYNNEI. The length of the CDR3 is 13 residues. This CDR3 is CASSLDRGGGYTF.

The CDR3 sequence is CASSLVTGIYNEQFF. The genes are TRBV7-6 and TRBJ2-1; TCRdb's D call of TRBD1 is untestable without DNA. The CDR3 contains 15 residues. Germline lookup yields CDR1 SGHVS and CDR2 FNYEAQ.

The V and J genes are TRBV7-8 and TRBJ2-3. The CDR3 consists of 14 residues. CDR1 is SGHVS, CDR2 FQNEAQ, per germline. This chain's CDR3 is CASSLRQLTDTQYF. Variable domain in full (rest from reference TRBV7-8 and TRBJ2-3): GAGVSQSPRYKVAKRGQDVALRCDPISGHVSLFWYQQALGQGPEFLTYFQNEAQLDKSGLPSDRFFAERPEGSVSTLKIQRTQQEDSAVYLCASSLRQLTDTQYFGPGTRLTVL.

This chain connects TRBV3-1 to TRBJ2-4; checking the TCRdb D call of TRBD1 is not possible without DNA. The germline V gene encodes CDR1 LGHDT and CDR2 YNNKEL (reference sequence). CDR3 length equals 15 residues. CDR3 protein: CASSQDQGAKNIQYF. The full variable domain, its missing parts supplied by reference TRBV3-1 and TRBJ2-4, is DTAVSQTPKYLVTQMGNDKSIKCEQNLGHDTMYWYKQDSKKFLKIMFSYNNKELIINETVPNRFSPKSPDKAHLNLHINSLELGDSAVYFCASSQDQGAKNIQYFGAGTRLSVL.

V is TRBV27 and J is TRBJ2-5. Germline CDR1 is MNHEY and CDR2 is SMNVEV (reference sequence). This CDR3 region has 14 residues. CDR3 amino acids: CASRAIGFPETQYF.